This T cell receptor (beta chain) is from a study of Graves' ophthalmopathy and Graves' hyperthyroidism. Findings and caveats of the study: The model predicted progression of ophthalmopathy with a sensitivity of roughly 70%, and its specificity was about 72%. A 13-signature model separated ophthalmopathy from stable hyperthyroidism, reaching around 90% sensitivity and roughly 81% specificity cross-validated. Detection in blood was also observed for most expanded thyroid clonotypes above 0.001 frequency.

In regard to this clonotype: The target antigen is unknown.

A duration under 3 months, NOSPECS ≥4, CAS ≥3 and moderate-to-severe activity characterized the donors with ophthalmopathy. The CDR3 has 15 residues. V lost 0 bases and J lost 4; bases outside the gene matches: 4. CDR1 and CDR2 from the germline V gene are SGHRS and YFSETQ. Researchers took RNA transcripts and amplified TCR beta CDR3 regions from them. Scientists carried out first-round RT-PCR using HTBI primers and then a second-round multiplex PCR. TCRdb itself ran the multiplex PCR reads through MiXCR, one entry per CDR3 protein. The table shows around 600,000 distinct CDR3 sequences, with more than 40% occurring only once.

The rearrangement links TRBV5-1 to TRBJ1-2, with 9 bases identical to TRBD1. This TCR was recovered from an adult man with Graves' ophthalmopathy. The sequenced material came from peripheral blood. In DNA, the CDR3 is TGCGCCAGCAGCTTGGCACAGGGGGCTACCTATGGCTACACCTTC. It codes for CASSLAQGATYGYTF.